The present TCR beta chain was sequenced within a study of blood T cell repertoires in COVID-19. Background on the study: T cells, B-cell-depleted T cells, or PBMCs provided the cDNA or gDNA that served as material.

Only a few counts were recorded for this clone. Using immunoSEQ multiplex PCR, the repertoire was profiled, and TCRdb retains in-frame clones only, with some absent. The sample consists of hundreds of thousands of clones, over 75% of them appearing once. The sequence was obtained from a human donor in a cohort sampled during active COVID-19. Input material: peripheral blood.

The CDR3 DNA reads as TGCAGCGTTAACATTCCAACTAGCCCCCGAACGGACAATGAGCAGTTCTTC. This codes for CSVNIPTSPRTDNEQFF. The chain carries TRBV29-1 and TRBJ2-1, with D tentatively TRBD2 (6 bases). CDR1 is SQVTM and CDR2 is ANQGSEA in the germline V gene. The ends were cut back, 5 bases at V and 5 bases at J, with 25 bases in the middle. The CDR3 is 17 residues long.